A selection of T cell receptor beta chains follows, all from one sample in a study of blood T cell repertoires in COVID-19. Assay: immunoSEQ multiplex PCR; the TCRdb copy retains only in-frame clones and omits some. The sample comprises about 63,000 clones, about 86% of which are singletons, and more than 9% rests with the top ten. Sequencing was performed on peripheral blood. The source of these receptors is a human donor in a cohort sampled during active COVID-19. Both conserved end residues are part of each CDR3. D genes are given only for firm matches. Size is stated for part of the rows, as once, few or many counts, or as a class when the clone is expanded.

cdr3_length j_call clone_size d_call v_call cdr3_nt cdr3_aa
15 TRBJ1-2 NA TRBD1 TRBV9 TGTGCCAGCAGCCCAAAGGGACAGAGTAACTATGGCTACACCTTC CASSPKGQSNYGYTF
13 TRBJ2-7 NA NA TRBV11-3 TGTGCCAGCAGCTTAGGTGGCGGCAGAGAGCAGTACTTC CASSLGGGREQYF
14 TRBJ2-2 NA NA TRBV9 TGTGCCAGCAGCGTAGGCCCGCCGGCCGGGGAGCTGTTTTTT CASSVGPPAGELFF
20 TRBJ2-1 NA TRBD2 TRBV5-1 TGCGCCAGCAGCTTGGCTCCTTTATGGAAACGGGGGGGCGATCATTATGAGCAGTTCTTC CASSLAPLWKRGGDHYEQFF
12 TRBJ2-7 NA NA TRBV28 TGTGCCAGCCTCCGGAGGGGGGGAGAGCAGTACTTC CASLRRGGEQYF
13 TRBJ2-7 NA NA TRBV13 TGTGCCAGCAGCCCAAAGAGAAACTACGAGCAGTACTTC CASSPKRNYEQYF
16 TRBJ2-7 NA NA TRBV7-8 TGTGCCAGCAGCTTAGTGACAGCCAGCCTCTCCTACGAGCAGTACTTC CASSLVTASLSYEQYF
14 TRBJ1-1 few NA TRBV7-9 TGTGCCAGCAGAGTGACAGGTAGGAGCACTGAAGCTTTCTTT CASRVTGRSTEAFF
13 TRBJ1-2 NA TRBD1 TRBV7-8 TGTGCCAGCAGCCCCCGGACAGGCTATGGCTACACCTTC CASSPRTGYGYTF
17 TRBJ1-6 NA NA TRBV3-1/TRBV3-2 TGTGCCAGCAGCCAAGAACAGGGAGCTAAGTATAATTCACCCCTCCACTTT CASSQEQGAKYNSPLHF
15 TRBJ1-2 NA TRBD1 TRBV5-6 TGTGCCAGCAGCCCAGTTGGGACAGCGGTCTATGGCTACACCTTC CASSPVGTAVYGYTF
15 TRBJ1-3 NA NA TRBV29-1 TGCAGCGTCCAAACCGATGAGATCTCTGGAAACACCATATATTTT CSVQTDEISGNTIYF
16 TRBJ2-2 few TRBD2 TRBV7-2 TGTGCCAGCAGCTTATTTGGACTAGTGAACACCGGGGAGCTGTTTTTT CASSLFGLVNTGELFF
12 TRBJ2-4 NA NA TRBV29-1 TGCAGCGTTACTGGTGGTGAGGACATTCAGTACTTC CSVTGGEDIQYF
13 TRBJ1-5 NA NA TRBV5-6 TGTGCCAGCAGCGGGGGCCGGGCTCAGCCCCAGCATTTT CASSGGRAQPQHF
13 TRBJ1-2 NA NA TRBV18 TGTGCCAGCTCACCAGCAGGGCCCTATGGCTACACCTTC CASSPAGPYGYTF
14 TRBJ1-2 NA TRBD1 TRBV28 TGTGCCAGCAGTTCTAGGGGGCATTACTATGGCTACACCTTC CASSSRGHYYGYTF
15 TRBJ1-2 NA TRBD1 TRBV6-1 TGTGCCAGCAGTGAGCTACAGGGGGCCTCTGCCGAGTACACCTTC CASSELQGASAEYTF
15 TRBJ1-5 NA TRBD1 TRBV6-5 TGTGCCAGCAACACACACAGGGGAAGCAATCAGCCCCAGCATTTT CASNTHRGSNQPQHF
14 TRBJ2-3 NA NA TRBV19 TGTGCCAGTAGTATTTGGGGGGGCACAGATACGCAGTATTTT CASSIWGGTDTQYF
17 TRBJ2-7 NA NA TRBV7-8 TGTGCCAGCAGCTTAGTCCCTCCCGGGTCAATCCCCTACGAGCAGTACTTC CASSLVPPGSIPYEQYF
10 TRBJ1-2 NA NA TRBV19 TGTGCCAGTGGCGGCTATGGCTACACCTTC CASGGYGYTF
13 TRBJ1-1 NA NA TRBV6-5 TGTGCCAGCAGTTACTCGGGGGAGGGGCTGGCTTTCTTT CASSYSGEGLAFF
15 TRBJ2-7 NA TRBD2 TRBV5-1 TGCGCCAGCAGCTTTGCGGGAGGTTTCCTTGGGGAGCAGTACTTC CASSFAGGFLGEQYF
14 TRBJ2-6 NA TRBD2 TRBV19 TGTGCCAGCCTCGGGGGGACTGGGGCCAACGTCCTGACTTTC CASLGGTGANVLTF
17 TRBJ2-2 NA TRBD1 TRBV4-3 TGCGCCAGCAGCCAAGATAAGAGCCAGGGGGCCGCCGGGGAGCTGTTTTTT CASSQDKSQGAAGELFF
17 TRBJ1-3 NA NA TRBV28 TGTGCCAGCAGTTTATTTTTGAAGGGGGGGTCTGGAAACACCATATATTTT CASSLFLKGGSGNTIYF
14 TRBJ2-5 NA NA TRBV5-1 TGCGCCAGCAGCTTGGTCCAGAACCAAGAGACCCAGTACTTC CASSLVQNQETQYF
13 TRBJ2-5 NA NA TRBV6-2/TRBV6-3 TGTGCCAGCAGTTTAAGCGAGCAAGAGACCCAGTACTTC CASSLSEQETQYF
11 TRBJ2-7 NA NA TRBV2 TGTGCCAGCAGTGAACTAGTGACGCCGTACTTC CASSELVTPYF
13 TRBJ1-1 NA NA TRBV30 TGTGCCTGGAGTGTTCCTCCGAACACTGAAGCTTTCTTT CAWSVPPNTEAFF
19 TRBJ2-7 once TRBD2 TRBV11-2 TGTGCCAGCAGCTTAGATTCCCGGCTAGAAGGGACTAGTCACCACGAGCAGTACTTC CASSLDSRLEGTSHHEQYF
15 TRBJ1-2 NA TRBD1 TRBV3-1/TRBV3-2 TGTGCCAGCAGCCAGGAACAGGGGTTAGACTATGGCTACACCTTC CASSQEQGLDYGYTF
16 TRBJ1-3 NA TRBD1 TRBV9 TGTGCCAGCAGCATCGGACAGGGGAGCTCTGGAAACACCATATATTTT CASSIGQGSSGNTIYF
14 TRBJ2-7 few TRBD1 TRBV7-9 TGTGCCAGCAGCTTAGGACAGGGGGCGCAAGAGCAGTACTTC CASSLGQGAQEQYF
14 TRBJ1-5 NA NA TRBV19 TGTGCCAGTACTCCAAGGCAGGTCCATCAGCCCCAGCATTTT CASTPRQVHQPQHF
15 TRBJ2-3 NA NA TRBV7-3 TGTGCCAGCAGCTCATATGGCGGGCCCACAGATACGCAGTATTTT CASSSYGGPTDTQYF
17 TRBJ2-2 NA TRBD2 TRBV7-9 TGTGCCAGCAGCTTCGGCCCAAGCGGGAGTGGCAACGGGGAGCTGTTTTTT CASSFGPSGSGNGELFF
16 TRBJ2-5 NA NA TRBV4-1 TGCGCCAGCAGCCAACCCGGAGGGGGGGCGTGGGAGACCCAGTACTTC CASSQPGGGAWETQYF
14 TRBJ2-7 few NA TRBV4-1 TGCGCCAGCAGCCAAGAACCACTCTCCTACGAGCAGTACTTC CASSQEPLSYEQYF
16 TRBJ2-6 NA NA TRBV9 TGTGCCAGCAGTCCCAACCAGATGACTGGGGCCAACGTCCTGACTTTC CASSPNQMTGANVLTF
12 TRBJ1-2 once NA TRBV28 TGTGCCACCCGAGCGGGGCGCAGAGGCTACACCTTC CATRAGRRGYTF
13 TRBJ2-7 NA NA TRBV19 TGTGCCAGTAGTAGGACTGTTGACTACGAGCAGTACTTC CASSRTVDYEQYF
14 TRBJ1-2 NA NA TRBV6-2/TRBV6-3 TGTGCCAGCAGTTACTCGGTCAGGGGAAATGGCTACACCTTC CASSYSVRGNGYTF
13 TRBJ2-1 NA NA TRBV9 TGTGCCAGCAGGTGGGGGGACAGTTATGAGCAGTTCTTC CASRWGDSYEQFF
14 TRBJ2-1 NA NA TRBV21-1 TGTGCCAGCGGCCGACTGACCTCCTACAATGAGCAGTTCTTC CASGRLTSYNEQFF
16 TRBJ1-1 once TRBD1 TRBV19 TGTGCCAGTATTTCCCTTCCGGGACAGATGAACACTGAAGCTTTCTTT CASISLPGQMNTEAFF
17 TRBJ2-5 NA TRBD2 TRBV7-8 TGTGCCAGCAGCCCCGACCTACTAGCGGGGGGGCGGGAGACCCAGTACTTC CASSPDLLAGGRETQYF
12 TRBJ1-2 few NA TRBV3-1/TRBV3-2 TGTGCCAGCAGCCAGACCGCGGATGGCTACACCTTC CASSQTADGYTF
15 TRBJ2-7 NA TRBD2 TRBV19 TGTGCCAGTGCCTCTAGCGGGAGTAGTCACTACGAGCAGTACTTC CASASSGSSHYEQYF
14 TRBJ1-4 NA TRBD1 TRBV30 TGTGCCTGGAGTGGGGGACAGGGAAGGGAAAAACTGTTTTTT CAWSGGQGREKLFF
14 TRBJ1-6 NA NA TRBV30 TGTGCCTGGAGTGTACACAGGGACGATTCACCCCTCCACTTT CAWSVHRDDSPLHF
16 TRBJ2-7 NA TRBD1 TRBV6-2/TRBV6-3 TGTGCCAGCAGTTACGGGACAGGGGGTTTTAACTACGAGCAGTACTTC CASSYGTGGFNYEQYF
16 TRBJ2-2 NA TRBD2 TRBV4-2 TGTGCCAGCAGCCAAGGGAGCGGGGACAACACCGGGGAGCTGTTTTTT CASSQGSGDNTGELFF
16 TRBJ1-1 NA TRBD1 TRBV7-6 TGTGCCAGCAGCTTACAGGGGGCCGCGGTGGGCACTGAAGCTTTCTTT CASSLQGAAVGTEAFF